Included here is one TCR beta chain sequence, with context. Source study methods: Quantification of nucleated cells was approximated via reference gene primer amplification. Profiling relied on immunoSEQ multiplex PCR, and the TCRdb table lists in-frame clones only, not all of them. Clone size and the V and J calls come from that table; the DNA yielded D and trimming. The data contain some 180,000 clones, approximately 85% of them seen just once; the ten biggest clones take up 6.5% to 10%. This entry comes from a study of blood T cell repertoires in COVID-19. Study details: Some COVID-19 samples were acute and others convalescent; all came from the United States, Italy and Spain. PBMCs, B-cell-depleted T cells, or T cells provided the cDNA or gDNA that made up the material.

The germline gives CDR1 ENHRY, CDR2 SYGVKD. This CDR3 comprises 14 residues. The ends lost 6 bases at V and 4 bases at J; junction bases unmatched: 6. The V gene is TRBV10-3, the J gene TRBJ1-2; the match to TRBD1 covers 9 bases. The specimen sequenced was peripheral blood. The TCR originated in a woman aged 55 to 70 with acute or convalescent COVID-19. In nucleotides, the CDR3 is TGTGCCATCAGCGAAGGGACAGGGACCTATGGCTACACCTTC. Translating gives CAISEGTGTYGYTF.